The entry below describes one TCR beta chain. The source of the sample is a study of blood T cell repertoires in COVID-19. Study information: Some COVID-19 samples were acute and others convalescent; all came from the United States, Italy and Spain. The analysed material was cDNA or gDNA that came from T cells, B-cell-depleted T cells, or PBMCs.

V shed 4 bases and J shed 0 bases, with 14 bases lying between them. The CDR3 covers 16 residues. Germline V CDR1 and CDR2: SGHRS, YFSETQ. Original processing notes: Reference gene primer amplification yielded estimated nucleated cell counts. The repertoire was sequenced with immunoSEQ multiplex PCR; TCRdb's copy has only in-frame clones and lacks some. V, J and clone size are those of that table, while D and trimming were read from the DNA. The sample yields around 300,000 clones, roughly 89% seen once. One Seattle source followed patients from active infection through their disease course. The TCR originated in a woman aged 40 to 50 with COVID-19, enrolled during active disease. Sequencing input: peripheral blood. The chain links TRBV5-1 to TRBJ2-1, with a weak D call TRBD1 (5 bases). As DNA, the CDR3 is TGCGCCAGCAGCGGAAGACAGATGAGCTCCTACAATGAGCAGTTCTTC. Translation gives CASSGRQMSSYNEQFF.